This section outlines one T cell receptor beta chain sequence together with its context. This entry comes from a study of blood T cell repertoires in COVID-19. In the study overall: Both acute and convalescent COVID-19 samples were obtained from the United States, Italy and Spain. T cells, B-cell-depleted T cells, or PBMCs supplied cDNA or gDNA.

Seattle's cohort entered during active infection and was followed longitudinally. Germline lookup yields CDR1 MNHEY and CDR2 SVGAGI. V was cut by 5 bases and J by 0 bases, with 9 bases left in between. The CDR3 has 14 amino acids. Per the authors' pipeline: Estimation of nucleated cell counts relied on the amplification of reference gene primers. Libraries were prepared by immunoSEQ multiplex PCR; TCRdb keeps only in-frame clonotypes and omits some of them. D and trimming were read from the DNA, whereas the V and J calls and clone size are those reported in that table. The data hold approximately 300,000 clones, with about 90% observed a single time.

The source of this sequence is a woman aged 30 to 39 with COVID-19, enrolled during active disease. The specimen sequenced was peripheral blood. The rearrangement joins TRBV6-5 to TRBJ2-3; possibly TRBD1 for D (5 bases). The CDR3 reads CASSQGTSTDTQYF. The CDR3 DNA sequence: TGTGCCAGCAGTCAGGGTACTAGCACAGATACGCAGTATTTT.